Shown below are 4 T cell receptor beta chains from a single sample sequenced in a study of T cell changes during pregnancy in multiple sclerosis. Clones were read by immunoSEQ multiplex PCR, and TCRdb kept only the in-frame ones, dropping some. Here the sample spans approximately 64,000 clones, 92% being singletons. The sample in question was peripheral blood, obtained in the first trimester of pregnancy. The receptor set was obtained from a female donor with multiple sclerosis, enrolled in a pregnancy study.

The J gene is TRBJ1-1, the V gene TRBV4-1; no clear D gene. V lost 0 bases and J 8 bases, leaving 16 bases between the germline ends. From germline, CDR1 is MGHRA and CDR2 YSYEKL. This CDR3 spans 15 amino acids. Written as DNA, the CDR3 is TGCGCCAGCAGCCAAGAAGAGATCGGGCTAGCGGAAGCTTTCTTT. It encodes CASSQEEIGLAEAFF.

The chain joins TRBV7-9 to TRBJ2-5, with TRBD1 matching over 8 bases. Germline lookup yields CDR1 SEHNR and CDR2 FQNEAQ (reference sequence). V lost 8 bases, J lost 5 bases, and 4 bases stayed unmatched. This CDR3 comprises 12 residues. CDR3 residues: CASGRTGETQYF. The CDR3 nucleotides are TGTGCCAGCGGGCGGACAGGGGAGACCCAGTACTTC. Based on the CDR3 plus reference TRBV7-9 and TRBJ2-5, the full variable domain is DTGVSQNPRHKITKRGQNVTFRCDPISEHNRLYWYRQTLGQGPEFLTYFQNEAQLEKSRLLSDRFSAERPKGSFSTLEIQRTEQGDSAMYLCASGRTGETQYFGPGTRLLVL.

V gene TRBV5-6 combines with J gene TRBJ2-7; 7 bases match TRBD1. The V gene's germline CDR1 is SGHDT and CDR2 YYEEEE. V lost 4 bases, J lost 5 bases, and 6 bases stayed unmatched. There are 13 residues in the CDR3. The CDR3 DNA follows: TGTGCCAGCAGCCGAGGGACAGTCAACGAGCAGTACTTC. This translates into CASSRGTVNEQYF.

The chain combines TRBV18 with TRBJ2-7, with 7 nucleotides matching TRBD1. V was pared by 2 bases and J by 4 bases, with 14 bases of the junction left unmatched. CDR1 and CDR2 (germline): KGHSH, LQKENI. CDR3 size: 17 residues. The CDR3 is CASSPSNIRDRAYEQYF. The CDR3 coding sequence is TGTGCCAGCTCACCATCGAACATACGCGACAGGGCATACGAGCAGTACTTC.